This T cell receptor beta chain was captured by sequencing in a study of post-analysis software for immune sequencing data. Study-wide results and caveats: Controls had lower frequencies than patients of a few TRBV segments, which included TRBV5-6, TRBV5-1 and TRBV20-1.

Libraries were made from TCR beta cDNA, and they carried unique molecular identifiers. TCRdb fed the PCR reads into MiXCR, producing one record per CDR3 protein. The table lists a few hundred thousand distinct CDR3 sequences, roughly 36% of them singletons. This clonotype was detected only a few times. Its antigen is not identified. V was clipped by 3 bases and J by 4 bases, with 12 bases between them. Germline V lookup: CDR1 DFQATT, CDR2 SNEGSKA (reference sequence). The CDR3 has 13 residues. The clonotype was recovered from a girl between 5 and 17 years old with multiple sclerosis. The chain joins TRBV20-1 to TRBJ1-2; D is possibly TRBD1 (6 bases). Specimen: blood. The CDR3 reads CSASPGHTYGYTF. CDR3 nucleotide sequence: TGCAGTGCTAGTCCGGGACACACCTATGGCTACACCTTC.